The entry that follows covers one TCR beta chain sequence. Its antigen is unknown. High-throughput TCR beta sequencing covered peripheral CD8+ and CD4+ T cells. While CD8+ and CD4+ T cells were isolated negatively, TEMRA cells were enriched by FACS. This entry comes from a study of CD8 T cells in Susac syndrome. Points from the study as a whole: It was acknowledged by the study that relatively few individuals were included in its TCR sequencing and HLA analysis.

The CDR3 is 11 residues long. Germline V lookup: CDR1 DFQATT, CDR2 SNEGSKA (reference sequence). V was pared by 6 bases and J by 6 bases, with 9 bases between. The RNA input was about 0.5 to 1 ug, and it was reverse transcribed with random hexamers. The authors amplified TCR beta CDR3 across 54 Vbeta and 13 Jbeta using immunoSEQ multiplex PCR. TCRdb fed the immunoSEQ multiplex PCR reads into MiXCR, producing one record per CDR3 protein. This sample has about 66,000 distinct CDR3 sequences; roughly 94% occur once, and the top ten carry under 0.6%. Sequenced sample: CD8+ T cells from PBMCs. This chain connects TRBV20-1 to TRBJ1-3, with D unresolved. This TCR was sampled from a human donor with multiple sclerosis. CDR3 loop: CSAYQVNTIYF. The CDR3 bases are TGCAGTGCCTACCAAGTAAACACCATATATTTT.